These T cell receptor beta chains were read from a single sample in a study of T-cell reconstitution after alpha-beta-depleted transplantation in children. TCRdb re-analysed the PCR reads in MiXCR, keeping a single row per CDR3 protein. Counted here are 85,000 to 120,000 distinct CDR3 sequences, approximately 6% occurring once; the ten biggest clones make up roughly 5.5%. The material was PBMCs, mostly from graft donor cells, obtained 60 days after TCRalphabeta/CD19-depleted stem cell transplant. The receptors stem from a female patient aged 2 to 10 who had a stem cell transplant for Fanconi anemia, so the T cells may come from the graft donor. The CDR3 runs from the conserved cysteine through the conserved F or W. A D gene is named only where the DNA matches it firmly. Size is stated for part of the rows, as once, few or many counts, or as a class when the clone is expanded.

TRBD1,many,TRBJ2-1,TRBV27,TGTGCCAGCAGTTTATCTGAGGGGGCGATGACCTACAATGAGCAGTTCTTC,CASSLSEGAMTYNEQFF
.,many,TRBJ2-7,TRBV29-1,TGCAGCGTTGTTGGAGGGGGCACCTACGAGCAGTACTTC,CSVVGGGTYEQYF
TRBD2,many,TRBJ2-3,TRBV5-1,TGCGCCAGCAGCTTGTCGCCTAGCGGGAGTCGTAGCACAGATACGCAGTATTTT,CASSLSPSGSRSTDTQYF
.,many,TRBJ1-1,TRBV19,TGTGCCAGTAGTATGGGAACTGAAGCTTTCTTT,CASSMGTEAFF
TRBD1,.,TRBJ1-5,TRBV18,TGTGCCAGCTCAACAGGGGTTGGTCAGCCCCAGCATTTT,CASSTGVGQPQHF
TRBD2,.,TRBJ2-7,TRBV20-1,TGCAGTGCTGGGCCGGGACTAGCGAGCTACGAGCAGTACTTC,CSAGPGLASYEQYF
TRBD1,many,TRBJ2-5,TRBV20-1,TGCAGTGCCGAGACAGGGGGGAAGACCCAGTACTTC,CSAETGGKTQYF
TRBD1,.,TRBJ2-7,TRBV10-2,TGCGCCAGCAGATTGGGACAGGGGGCCTGGGAGCAGTACTTC,CASRLGQGAWEQYF
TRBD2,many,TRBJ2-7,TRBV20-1,TGCAGCACCCCGGGAGGGGAGTCCTACGAGCAGTACTTC,CSTPGGESYEQYF
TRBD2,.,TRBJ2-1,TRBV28,TGTGCCAGCAGCCGGGGGGGCGTATACAATGAGCAGTTCTTC,CASSRGGVYNEQFF
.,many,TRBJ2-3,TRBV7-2,TGTGCCAGCAGCCCGGGAGTTAGCACAGATACGCAGTATTTT,CASSPGVSTDTQYF
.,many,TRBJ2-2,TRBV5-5,TGTGCCAGCAGCTTGCTACTAGCTAACACCGGGGAGCTGTTTTTT,CASSLLLANTGELFF
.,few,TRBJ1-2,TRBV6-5,TGTGCCAGCAGCCGAGACAGATATGGCTACACCTTC,CASSRDRYGYTF
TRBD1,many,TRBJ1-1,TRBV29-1,TGCAGCGTTAGGACAGGGGGGAACACTGAAGCTTTCTTT,CSVRTGGNTEAFF
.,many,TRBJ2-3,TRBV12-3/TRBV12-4,TGTGCCAGCAGTTTGCGGGGACAGTTAAAGTTGAATACGCAGTATTTT,CASSLRGQLKLNTQYF
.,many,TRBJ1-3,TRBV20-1,TGCAGTGCTCCACCCCCGGGGTCCTCTGGAAACACCATATATTTT,CSAPPPGSSGNTIYF
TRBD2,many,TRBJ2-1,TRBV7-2,TGTGCCAGCAGCTTAGTTAATAGCGGGACGGGCCAGTTCTTC,CASSLVNSGTGQFF
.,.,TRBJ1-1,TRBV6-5,TGTGCCAGCAGTTACTCTCTCCTGGCGAACACTGAAGCTTTCTTT,CASSYSLLANTEAFF
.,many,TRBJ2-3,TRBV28,TGTGCCAGCAGGTACGGGGAGAACACAGATACGCAGTATTTT,CASRYGENTDTQYF
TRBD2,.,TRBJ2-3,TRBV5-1,TGCGCCAGCAGCCCAGCGGGAGGGCCAACAGATACGCAGTATTTT,CASSPAGGPTDTQYF
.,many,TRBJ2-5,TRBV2,TGTGCCAGCACCCCAGCGGGAGAGACCCAGTACTTC,CASTPAGETQYF
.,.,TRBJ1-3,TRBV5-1,TGCGCCAGCAGCTTGGGCGCCAAACAGACTGGAAACACCATATATTTT,CASSLGAKQTGNTIYF
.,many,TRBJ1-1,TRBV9,TGTGCCAGCAGCGTCGCCGAGGGGGGAGTAGCCACTGAAGCTTTCTTT,CASSVAEGGVATEAFF
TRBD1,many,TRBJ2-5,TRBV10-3,TGTGCCATCAGTCTAAACAGGGGCATCCAAGAGACCCAGTACTTC,CAISLNRGIQETQYF
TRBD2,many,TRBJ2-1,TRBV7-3,TGTGCCAGCAGCTTAAAGGCCACTAGCGGGGGCTACAATGAGCAGTTCTTC,CASSLKATSGGYNEQFF
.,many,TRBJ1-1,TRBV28,TGTGCCAGCAGTTCCGGACGGTATCCTTCGATGAACACTGAAGCTTTCTTT,CASSSGRYPSMNTEAFF
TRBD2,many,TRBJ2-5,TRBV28,TGTGCCAGCAGGCAGGGTGGACTAGCTGAGACCCAGTACTTC,CASRQGGLAETQYF
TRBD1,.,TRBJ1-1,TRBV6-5,TGTGCCAGCAGTAACCTAAGGACAGGGCTGAGGAACACTGAAGCTTTCTTT,CASSNLRTGLRNTEAFF
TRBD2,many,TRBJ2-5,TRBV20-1,TGCAGTGCTAGAGTTGGACTAGCGATTGGGACCCAGTACTTC,CSARVGLAIGTQYF
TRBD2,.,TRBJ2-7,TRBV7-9,TGTGCCAGCAGCAAACTAGCGGGGCCATACTACGAGCAGTACTTC,CASSKLAGPYYEQYF
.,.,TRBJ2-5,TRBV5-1,TGCGCCAGCAGCTTGGCCCCAGCGGGCTACCAAGAGACCCAGTACTTC,CASSLAPAGYQETQYF
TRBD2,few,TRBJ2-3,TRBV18,TGTGCCAGCTCGCCAATAGCGGGAGCGGGCACAGATACGCAGTATTTT,CASSPIAGAGTDTQYF
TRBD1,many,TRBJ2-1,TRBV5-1,TGCGCCAGCAGCTTGACCGGGACAGGGTACAATGAGCAGTTCTTC,CASSLTGTGYNEQFF
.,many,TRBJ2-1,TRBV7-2,TGTGCCAGCAGCCCAACCTACAATGAGCAGTTCTTC,CASSPTYNEQFF
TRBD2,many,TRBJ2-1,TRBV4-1,TGCGCCAGCAGCCAAGGGCAACTAGCGGTCCTGGGGAATGAGCAGTTCTTC,CASSQGQLAVLGNEQFF
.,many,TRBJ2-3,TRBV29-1,TGCAGCGTTGAAGATACGCAGTATTTT,CSVEDTQYF
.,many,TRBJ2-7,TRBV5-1,TGCGCCAGCAGCTTCTATTTTGTAGGGACGGGCGTGCGGTCCTCCTACGAGCAGTACTTC,CASSFYFVGTGVRSSYEQYF
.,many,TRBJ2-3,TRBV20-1,TGCAGTGCTATTAAACTCCGGGGGGCCGGCACAGATACGCAGTATTTT,CSAIKLRGAGTDTQYF
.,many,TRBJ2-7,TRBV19,TGTGCCAGTAGTCCTTCGGACTTCTCCTACGAGCAGTACTTC,CASSPSDFSYEQYF
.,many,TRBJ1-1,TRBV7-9,TGTGCCAGCAGCTTTGCTCAAGAAGCTTTCTTT,CASSFAQEAFF
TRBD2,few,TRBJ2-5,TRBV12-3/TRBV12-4,TGTGCCAGCAGTTTGCTAGCGGGGGGGGGAGAGACCCAGTACTTC,CASSLLAGGGETQYF
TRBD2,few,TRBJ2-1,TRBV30,TGTGCCTGGAATCTCGGACTAGCGGGAGTCAATGAGCAGTTCTTC,CAWNLGLAGVNEQFF
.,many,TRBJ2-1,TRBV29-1,TGCAGCACCGGACGGATATACAATGAGCAGTTCTTC,CSTGRIYNEQFF
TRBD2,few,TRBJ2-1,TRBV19,TGTGCCAGTAGTATTAACCTAGCGGGAGTCTGGAATGAGCAGTTCTTC,CASSINLAGVWNEQFF
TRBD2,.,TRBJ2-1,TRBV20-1,TGCAGTGCTAGTCATATCGGGAGGGGTGAAGCCTACAATGAGCAGTTCTTC,CSASHIGRGEAYNEQFF
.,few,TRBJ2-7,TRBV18,TGTGCCAGCTCATTTTGGCAGGGAGGACACGAGCAGTACTTC,CASSFWQGGHEQYF
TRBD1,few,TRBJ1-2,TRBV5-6,TGTGCCAGCAGCCCCGGGACAGGGTACTATGGCTACACCTTC,CASSPGTGYYGYTF
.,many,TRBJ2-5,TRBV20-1,TGCAGTGCTAGGGGGGACTGGGGGGAGACCCAGTACTTC,CSARGDWGETQYF
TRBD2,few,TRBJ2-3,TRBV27,TGTGCCAGCAGTTTATCACGGACTAGCGGACTCACGGATACGCAGTATTTT,CASSLSRTSGLTDTQYF
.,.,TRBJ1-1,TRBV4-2,TGTGCCATCGGCCCCCAACTAGGGGCGAGTGGGACTGAAGCTTTCTTT,CAIGPQLGASGTEAFF
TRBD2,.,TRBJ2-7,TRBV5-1,TGCGCCAGCAGCTCTGGACTAGCGGAGGAGCAGTACTTC,CASSSGLAEEQYF
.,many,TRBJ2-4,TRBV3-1,TGTGCCAGCAGCCAGGGGACGGCTAAAAACATTCAGTACTTC,CASSQGTAKNIQYF
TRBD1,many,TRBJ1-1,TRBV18,TGTGCCAGCTCACCGCCGGGACAGGCTAACACTGAAGCTTTCTTT,CASSPPGQANTEAFF
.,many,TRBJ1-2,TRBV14,TGTGCCAGCAGCCAAGATCAGTGGGGATATGGCTACACCTTC,CASSQDQWGYGYTF